The 30 T cell receptor beta chains below were found in one sample sequenced in a study of cytotoxic CD8 clonotypes in ibrutinib-treated CLL. Here immunoSEQ multiplex PCR was the method, and the copy in TCRdb shows in-frame clones only, minus some. The data contain 35,000 to 45,000 clones, around 53% of them seen just once; the ten biggest clones take up under 20%. Sequences were derived from PBMCs, sampled before ibrutinib treatment. The source of these receptors is a human donor with chronic lymphocytic leukemia.

CDR3 amino acids: CAISGGQGAYEQYF. CDR3 sequence (DNA): TGTGCCATCAGTGGGGGACAGGGAGCCTACGAGCAGTACTTC. V usage is TRBV10-3 and J usage is TRBJ2-7, with 9 positions matching TRBD1. V lost 4 bases to trimming and J lost 2 bases; unmatched junction nucleotides: 3. CDR1 and CDR2 from the germline V gene are ENHRY and SYGVKD. The CDR3 totals 14 residues.

In its sample, this clone was seen a few times. The chain links TRBV11-2 to TRBJ2-7, with 10 bases that match TRBD2. The germline CDR1 and CDR2 sequences are SGHAT and FQNNGV. The V segment lost 3 bases and the J segment 2 bases; nucleotides outside the gene matches: 4. The CDR3 runs 15 residues. The CDR3, as DNA: TGTGCCAGCAGCTTCTTAGCGGGGGGCCCCTACGAGCAGTACTTC. Translation: CASSFLAGGPYEQYF.

This clone was seen more than once but under ten times. This chain links TRBV7-3 with TRBJ2-5; D perhaps matches TRBD2 (5 bases). The CDR3 has 14 residues. The V gene's germline CDR1 is SGHTA and CDR2 FQGTGA. V shed 2 bases and J shed 1 base, with 8 bases lying between them. The CDR3 nucleotides are TGTGCCAGCAGCTTAGGAGGACTCCAAGAGACCCAGTACTTC. Its protein product is CASSLGGLQETQYF.

Here the CDR3 reads CASSPRDRGQVSGYTF. The DNA of the CDR3 is TGTGCCAGCTCACCCCGGGACAGGGGACAGGTGTCTGGCTACACCTTC. The V call is TRBV18, the J call TRBJ1-2; the match to TRBD1 covers 10 bases. With V trimmed by 3 bases and J by 7 bases, 11 bases remained unmatched. The germline V gene has CDR1 KGHSH and CDR2 LQKENI. The CDR3 contains 16 residues. Supplemented by reference TRBV18 and TRBJ1-2, the full variable domain reads NAGVMQNPRHLVRRRGQEARLRCSPMKGHSHVYWYRQLPEEGLKFMVYLQKENIIDESGMPKERFSAEFPKEGPSILRIQQVVRGDSAAYFCASSPRDRGQVSGYTFGSGTRLTVV.

The genes are TRBV7-6 and TRBJ2-1, with 8 bases that match TRBD2. After removal of 0 bases from V and 3 bases from J, the junction contained 16 bases not matched to a gene. The germline V gene has CDR1 SGHVS and CDR2 FNYEAQ. The CDR3 length is 20 residues. The CDR3 coding sequence is TGTGCCAGCAGCTTAGCAGCCATCGGGGGGGCCAGTTATCGCTACAATGAGCAGTTCTTC. Its protein product is CASSLAAIGGASYRYNEQFF.

This clone was observed a handful of times. V usage is TRBV11-2 and J usage is TRBJ2-5; D gene ambiguous. V was clipped by 0 bases and J by 0 bases, with 11 bases between them. Germline values: CDR1 SGHAT, CDR2 FQNNGV. This CDR3 contains 16 residues. CDR3 nucleotides: TGTGCCAGCAGCTTAGACCCCCAGGAGAACCAAGAGACCCAGTACTTC. This translates into CASSLDPQENQETQYF.

The gene calls are TRBV5-1 and TRBJ2-5; 7 bases match TRBD2. With V trimmed by 5 bases and J by 1 base, 5 bases remained unmatched. Germline values: CDR1 SGHRS, CDR2 YFSETQ. CDR3 length: 14 residues. As DNA, the CDR3 is TGCGCCAGCAGAACGACTAGCAGCCAAGAGACCCAGTACTTC. Encoded protein: CASRTTSSQETQYF. Full variable domain (remainder filled in from reference TRBV5-1 and TRBJ2-5): KAGVTQTPRYLIKTRGQQVTLSCSPISGHRSVSWYQQTPGQGLQFLFEYFSETQRNKGNFPGRFSGRQFSNSRSEMNVSTLELGDSALYLCASRTTSSQETQYFGPGTRLLVL.

This chain links TRBV4-2 with TRBJ2-7; 11 nucleotides match TRBD2. Trimming at V came to 4 bases and at J to 2 bases, leaving 7 bases not matched to a gene. CDR3 length equals 16 residues. The germline CDR1 and CDR2 sequences are LGHNA and YNFKEQ. The CDR3 sequence is CASSPLAGGPTYEQYF. Here the CDR3 DNA reads TGTGCCAGCAGCCCTCTAGCGGGGGGCCCAACCTACGAGCAGTACTTC.

This sequence joins TRBV9 and TRBJ2-5; 7 positions match TRBD1. This CDR3 is built from 12 residues. CDR1 and CDR2 from the germline V gene are SGDLS and YYNGEE. V dropped 0 bases and J dropped 14; count of bases not matched to a gene: 7. The CDR3 sequence is CASSVEQGPRYF. The DNA of the CDR3 is TGTGCCAGCAGCGTAGAACAGGGGCCCCGTTACTTC.

The V gene is TRBV7-2, the J gene TRBJ2-7; 9 bases align to TRBD2. Germline V CDR1 and CDR2: SGHTA, FQGNSA. Trimming cost V 5 bases and J 7 bases; bases outside gene matches: 9. The CDR3 covers 14 residues. CDR3 coding DNA: TGTGCCAGCAGCCTACAGCGGGGGGCCGGTGAGCAGTACTTC. It encodes CASSLQRGAGEQYF.

The CDR3 region is CASSPNNEQYF. The DNA of the CDR3 is TGTGCCAGCAGCCCCAATAACGAGCAGTACTTC. The chain recombines TRBV7-2 with TRBJ2-7; D gene uncertain. This CDR3 has 11 amino acids. Trimming took off 5 bases at V and 5 bases at J, with 7 bases between the two ends. Germline-derived CDR1 and CDR2 are SGHTA and FQGNSA.

The V and J genes are TRBV20-1 and TRBJ1-1; tentative D call: TRBD1 (5 bases). The V and J ends lost 7 bases and 8 bases respectively, with 14 bases between them. CDR3 size: 11 residues. Germline V CDR1 and CDR2: DFQATT, SNEGSKA (reference sequence). This CDR3 reads CSGDGISEAFF. The DNA for the CDR3 is TGCAGTGGGGACGGAATCTCAGAAGCTTTCTTT.

This clone has only a few counts. The chain couples TRBV7-9 to TRBJ1-2; D remains ambiguous. Per germline, CDR1 SEHNR and CDR2 FQNEAQ (reference sequence). The ends were cut back, 4 bases at V and 5 bases at J, with 8 bases in the middle. The CDR3 totals 12 residues. CDR3 nucleotides: TGTGCCAGCAGCTCCAACCAATATGGCTACACCTTC. Translation: CASSSNQYGYTF.

The rearrangement joins TRBV9 to TRBJ1-6, with 8 bases lining up with TRBD1. CDR3 size: 14 residues. Per the germline V gene, CDR1 is SGDLS and CDR2 is YYNGEE. Unmatched junction bases numbered 5, after V lost 3 bases and J lost 9 bases. The CDR3 DNA reads TGTGCCAGCAGCGACGGACAGGGAAGTTCACCCCTCCACTTT. It codes for CASSDGQGSSPLHF.

The chain has TRBV6-1 and TRBJ1-1, with a tentative D call TRBD1 (5 bases). CDR1 is MNHNS and CDR2 is SASEGT in the germline V gene. V lost 3 bases to trimming and J lost 5 bases, with 13 bases between them. The length of the CDR3 is 14 residues. CDR3 nucleotides: TGTGCCAGCAGTGAGAGGCCCGGGGGAACTGAAGCTTTCTTT. This codes for CASSERPGGTEAFF.

This chain connects TRBV9 to TRBJ1-1, with 7 bases lining up with TRBD1. Germline assignment: CDR1 SGDLS and CDR2 YYNGEE. The CDR3 is 15 residues long. V was pared by 4 bases and J by 4 bases, with 10 bases of the junction left unmatched. CDR3 sequence (DNA): TGTGCCAGCAGCCCCCAGACAGGGTGGGCCACTGAAGCTTTCTTT. This sequence encodes CASSPQTGWATEAFF.

The V gene is TRBV19, the J gene TRBJ2-6; TRBD1 matches 7 bases. This CDR3 is 16 amino acids long. V lost 5 bases, J lost 4 bases, and 8 bases stayed unmatched. Per the germline V gene, CDR1 is LNHDA and CDR2 is SQIVND (reference sequence). The CDR3 nucleotides are TGTGCCAGTAGTGAAACAGGGGCCCACGGGGCCAACGTCCTGACTTTC. Protein: CASSETGAHGANVLTF.

This clone was found a few times. The chain employs TRBV5-4 and TRBJ2-4; D call uncertain. Germline values: CDR1 SGHNT, CDR2 YYREEE (reference sequence). Trimming pared 0 bases from V and 0 bases from J, leaving 4 bases between. There are 14 residues in the CDR3. The DNA of the CDR3 is TGTGCCAGCAGCTTGGGGACAGCCAAAAACATTCAGTACTTC. Protein: CASSLGTAKNIQYF.

The chain employs TRBV5-1 and TRBJ1-5, with 7 bases fitting TRBD1. Germline V gene data show CDR1 as SGHRS and CDR2 as YFSETQ. Unmatched junction bases numbered 13, after V lost 4 bases and J lost 9 bases. The CDR3 consists of 15 residues. CDR3 sequence reads: CASSRDSSDGRPQHF. The CDR3 DNA is TGCGCCAGCAGCAGGGACAGCTCGGACGGGCGGCCCCAGCATTTT.

The chain combines TRBV27 with TRBJ2-1; D gene uncertain. This CDR3 contains 14 residues. Germline V gene sequence: CDR1 MNHEY, CDR2 SMNVEV (reference sequence). V was pared by 5 bases and J by 8 bases, with 16 bases between. CDR3: CASSLPDRRDEQFF. The DNA for the CDR3 is TGTGCCAGCAGTCTACCGGACCGACGGGATGAGCAGTTCTTC.

In this sample, this clone turned up a few times. The chain uses TRBV12-5 and TRBJ2-7, with a possible D match to TRBD1 (6 bases). V dropped 6 bases and J dropped 2 bases, with 14 bases sitting between them. The CDR3 extends over 14 amino acids. Per the germline V gene, CDR1 is LGHNT and CDR2 is FRNRAP. CDR3: CASGSQGFTYEQYF. CDR3 coding DNA: TGTGCTAGTGGCTCCCAGGGGTTCACCTACGAGCAGTACTTC.

This clone was counted a few times. In DNA, the CDR3 is TGCGCCAGCAGCCGACTAGCGGGGAACACCGGGGAGCTGTTTTTT. Protein sequence: CASSRLAGNTGELFF. The rearrangement joins TRBV4-1 to TRBJ2-2; 10 bases align to TRBD2. Germline V gene data show CDR1 as MGHRA and CDR2 as YSYEKL. The J segment lost 1 base and the V segment lost 4 bases, leaving 0 bases of the junction unmatched. The CDR3 spans 15 residues.

The chain links TRBV6-5 to TRBJ1-4; 11 bases agree with TRBD1. The germline gives CDR1 MNHEY, CDR2 SVGAGI. J was trimmed by 8 bases and V by 6 bases; bases with no gene match: 5. The CDR3 runs 14 residues. CDR3 sequence: CASRKDRGREKLFF. The CDR3 region has the DNA TGTGCCAGCAGAAAGGACAGGGGGCGAGAAAAACTGTTTTTT.

This clone was observed a handful of times. This sequence joins TRBV5-1 and TRBJ1-1; 7 bases match TRBD1. The length of the CDR3 is 15 residues. Per the germline V gene, CDR1 is SGHRS and CDR2 is YFSETQ. V lost 0 bases, J lost 3 bases, and 5 bases stayed unmatched. CDR3 amino acids: CASSLGPTGDTEAFF. In DNA, the CDR3 is TGCGCCAGCAGCTTGGGACCCACAGGGGACACTGAAGCTTTCTTT.

This clone has only a few counts. The V gene is TRBV4-1, the J gene TRBJ2-7, with D possibly TRBD1 on 5 matching bases. V was pared by 2 bases and J by 4 bases, with 9 bases between. The germline V gene encodes CDR1 MGHRA and CDR2 YSYEKL. This CDR3 comprises 13 residues. The CDR3 spells CASSQFQGYEQYF. CDR3 DNA sequence: TGCGCCAGCAGCCAATTCCAGGGATACGAGCAGTACTTC.

This clone appeared a few times. This chain joins TRBV6-1 and TRBJ1-3, with D hard to call. The CDR3 has 18 residues. Germline CDR1 reads MNHNS; CDR2 reads SASEGT. V was trimmed by 0 bases and J by 0 bases, leaving 15 bases between them. The CDR3 DNA follows: TGTGCCAGCAGTGAAGCGCGGGTCGACGTTCGCTCTGGAAACACCATATATTTT. Its translation: CASSEARVDVRSGNTIYF.

This clone has more than one count but fewer than ten. V and J are TRBV5-1 and TRBJ1-5; D perhaps matches TRBD1 (6 bases). Trimming removed 2 bases from V and 7 bases from J, with 13 bases in between. The CDR3 has 14 amino acids. Germline values: CDR1 SGHRS, CDR2 YFSETQ. The CDR3 bases are TGCGCCAGCAGCTTCCTTCCAGGGGACCAGCCCCAGCATTTT. Translated, it gives CASSFLPGDQPQHF.

The rearrangement joins TRBV5-4 to TRBJ2-3; 7 nucleotides match TRBD2. CDR1 is SGHNT, CDR2 YYREEE, per germline (reference sequence). Losses at the gene ends were 0 bases for V and 6 bases for J; bases not matched to a gene: 10. The CDR3 totals 16 residues. The CDR3 sequence is CASSLGPAAGEDTQYF. The CDR3 DNA is TGTGCCAGCAGCTTGGGTCCAGCGGCGGGGGAGGATACGCAGTATTTT.

V usage is TRBV9 and J usage is TRBJ1-1; 9 nucleotides line up with TRBD1. This CDR3 has 15 amino acids. Unmatched junction bases numbered 7, after V lost 3 bases and J lost 4 bases. CDR1 SGDLS and CDR2 YYNGEE come from the germline V gene. The DNA for the CDR3 is TGTGCCAGCAGCGGACAGGGGGTGATGAGCACTGAAGCTTTCTTT. As protein: CASSGQGVMSTEAFF.

The rearrangement joins TRBV2 to TRBJ2-6, with D possibly TRBD1 on 6 matching bases. Germline V lookup: CDR1 SNHLY, CDR2 FYNNEI. Between the trimmed V and J ends, which lost 10 bases and 1 base, there was a span of 20 bases. The CDR3 runs 17 residues. The CDR3 DNA sequence: TGTGCCACCCAACTGACAGGACGCGCATCTGGGGCCAACGTCCTGACTTTC. Translated: CATQLTGRASGANVLTF.